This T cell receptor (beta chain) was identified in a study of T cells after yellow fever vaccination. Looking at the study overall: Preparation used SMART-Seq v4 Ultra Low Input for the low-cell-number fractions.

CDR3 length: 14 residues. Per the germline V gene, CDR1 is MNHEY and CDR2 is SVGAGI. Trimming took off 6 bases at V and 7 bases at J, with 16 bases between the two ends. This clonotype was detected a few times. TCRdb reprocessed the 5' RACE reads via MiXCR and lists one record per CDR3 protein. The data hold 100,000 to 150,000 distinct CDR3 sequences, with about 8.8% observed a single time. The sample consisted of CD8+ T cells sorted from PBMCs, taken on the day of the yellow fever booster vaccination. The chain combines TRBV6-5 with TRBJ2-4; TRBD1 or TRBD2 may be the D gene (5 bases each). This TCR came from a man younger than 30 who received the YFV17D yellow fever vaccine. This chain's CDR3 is CASSPSAEGNIQYF. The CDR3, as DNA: TGTGCCAGCAGCCCCTCGGCCGAGGGGAACATTCAGTACTTC.